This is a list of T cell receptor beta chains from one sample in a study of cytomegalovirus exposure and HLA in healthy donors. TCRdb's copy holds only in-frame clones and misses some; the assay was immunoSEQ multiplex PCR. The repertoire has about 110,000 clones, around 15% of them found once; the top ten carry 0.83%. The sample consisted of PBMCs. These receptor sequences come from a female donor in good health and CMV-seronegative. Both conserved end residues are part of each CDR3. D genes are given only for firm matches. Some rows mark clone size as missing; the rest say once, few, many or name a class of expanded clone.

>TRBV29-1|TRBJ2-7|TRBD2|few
CSGRTSGRGSYEQYF
TGCAGCGGCAGGACTAGCGGGAGAGGTAGCTACGAGCAGTACTTC
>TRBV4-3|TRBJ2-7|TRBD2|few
CASSQDLAGLYEQYF
TGCGCCAGCAGCCAAGATCTAGCGGGGCTCTACGAGCAGTACTTC
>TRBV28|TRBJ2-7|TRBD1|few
CASAGGTYEQYF
TGTGCCAGCGCAGGGGGAACCTACGAGCAGTACTTC
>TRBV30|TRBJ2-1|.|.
CAWSGLAYNEQFF
TGTGCCTGGAGTGGTCTAGCCTACAATGAGCAGTTCTTC
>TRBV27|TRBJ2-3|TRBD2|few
CASRPGTEGLAVRTDTQYF
TGTGCCAGCAGGCCCGGGACAGAAGGACTAGCGGTCCGCACAGATACGCAGTATTTT
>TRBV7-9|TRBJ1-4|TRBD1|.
CASSLPTGGNEKLFF
TGTGCCAGCAGCTTACCGACAGGGGGCAATGAAAAACTGTTTTTT
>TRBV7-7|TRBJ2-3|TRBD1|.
CASSEQGISTDTQYF
TGTGCTAGCAGCGAACAGGGGATTAGCACAGATACGCAGTATTTT
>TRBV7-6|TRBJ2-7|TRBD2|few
CASSLASGRYEQYF
TGTGCCAGCAGCTTAGCTAGCGGGAGGTACGAGCAGTACTTC
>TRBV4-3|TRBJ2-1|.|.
CASSQASGRLRRGEQFF
TGCGCCAGCAGCCAAGCCAGCGGACGGCTAAGGCGGGGTGAGCAGTTCTTC
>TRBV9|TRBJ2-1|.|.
CASSVSGSYNEQFF
TGTGCCAGCAGCGTTTCGGGATCGTACAATGAGCAGTTCTTC
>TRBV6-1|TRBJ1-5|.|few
CASSEQDSNQPQHF
TGTGCCAGCAGTGAACAGGATAGCAATCAGCCCCAGCATTTT
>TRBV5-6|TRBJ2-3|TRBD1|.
CASSLPKGATDTQYF
TGTGCCAGCAGCTTGCCGAAGGGGGCCACAGATACGCAGTATTTT
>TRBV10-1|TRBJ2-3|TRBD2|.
CASSETSLAGGDTDTQYF
TGCGCCAGCAGTGAGACTTCACTAGCGGGGGGGGACACAGATACGCAGTATTTT
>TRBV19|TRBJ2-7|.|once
CASSISTGTGEQYF
TGTGCCAGTAGTATATCGACAGGAACGGGTGAGCAGTACTTC
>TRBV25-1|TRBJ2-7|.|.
CASSPSVAAREQYF
TGTGCCAGCAGTCCTTCGGTAGCGGCTAGAGAGCAGTACTTC
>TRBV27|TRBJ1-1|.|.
CASRGGTEAFF
TGTGCCAGCAGGGGGGGCACTGAAGCTTTCTTT
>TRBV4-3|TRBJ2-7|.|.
CASSQARDTYYEQYF
TGCGCCAGCAGCCAAGCGAGGGACACCTACTACGAGCAGTACTTC
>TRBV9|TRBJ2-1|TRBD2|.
CASSYALAGRNNEQFF
TGTGCCAGCAGCTACGCACTAGCGGGGAGAAACAATGAGCAGTTCTTC
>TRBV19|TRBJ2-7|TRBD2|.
CASSTGGGYEQYF
TGTGCCAGTAGTACGGGAGGCGGATACGAGCAGTACTTC
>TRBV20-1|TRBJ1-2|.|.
CSAQLNYGYTF
TGCAGTGCACAGCTGAACTATGGCTACACCTTC
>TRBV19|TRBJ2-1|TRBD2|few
CASSRGRGTSGSGRLEEQFF
TGTGCCAGTAGTAGAGGGAGAGGGACTAGCGGGAGTGGCCGCTTAGAGGAGCAGTTCTTC
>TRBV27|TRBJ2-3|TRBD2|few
CASSLIGGATDTQYF
TGTGCCAGCAGTTTAATCGGGGGGGCAACAGATACGCAGTATTTT
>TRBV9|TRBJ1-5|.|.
CASSKTDYSNQPQHF
TGTGCCAGCAGCAAGACAGATTATAGCAATCAGCCCCAGCATTTT
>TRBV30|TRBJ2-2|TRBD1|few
CAWDRADGELFF
TGTGCCTGGGACAGGGCGGACGGGGAGCTGTTTTTT
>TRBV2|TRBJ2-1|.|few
CASSRTARVSYNEQFF
TGTGCCAGCAGTCGGACAGCAAGAGTCTCCTACAATGAGCAGTTCTTC
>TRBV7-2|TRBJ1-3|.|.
CASSSAGSGGNTIYF
TGTGCCAGCAGCTCAGCAGGGAGCGGTGGAAACACCATATATTTT
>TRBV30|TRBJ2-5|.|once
CAWSVKGGNDEQYF
TGTGCCTGGAGTGTTAAAGGGGGAAACGATGAGCAGTACTTC
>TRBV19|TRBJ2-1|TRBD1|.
CASSSTGGYNEQFF
TGTGCCAGTAGTAGCACAGGGGGTTACAATGAGCAGTTCTTC
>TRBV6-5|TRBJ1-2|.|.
CASSVDSHYGYTF
TGTGCCAGCAGTGTGGACAGTCACTATGGCTACACCTTC
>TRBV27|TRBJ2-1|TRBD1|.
CASSLSDRGEQFF
TGTGCCAGCAGTTTATCCGACAGGGGTGAGCAGTTCTTC